This T cell receptor beta chain was retrieved from a study of CD8+CD57+ T cells in acquired aplastic anemia (dated by TCRdb to between 2018 and 2020). Notes on the research overall: DNA extracted from sorted CD4+ and CD8+ cells had a mean of around 3 ug, with a range of roughly 0.17 to 27.4 ug. An average of approximately 10 million reads for CD4+ cells and approximately 12 million reads for CD8+ cells was obtained from healthy donor samples.

In the study, sorted CD4+ and CD8+ blood T cells from patients with severe aplastic anemia and from healthy subjects underwent deep sequencing of TCR repertoires. Ficoll-Paque density gradient centrifugation was used to isolate peripheral blood mononuclear cells. Before DNA extraction, CD4+ and CD8+ T cells were sorted with FACS or magnetic beads. Genomic DNA served as template for TCR beta VDJ combination and CDR3 sequence profiling. An Illumina HiSeq 2000 was the platform used for TCR repertoire sequencing. For the original study's pipeline: TRBV/TRBJ rearrangement plots, CDR3 size and DJ length profiles, and Simpson's diversity index were used to evaluate the repertoires. The most abundant DNA sequence in the deep sequencing data was defined as the immunodominant clone. CDR3 amino acid sequences were screened for sharing across subjects and compared with published repertoires and the VDJdb database. TCRdb trimmed the raw reads at Q25, called clones with MiXCR and kept productive beta chains. Each record represents a unique CDR3 protein, reported with the most common genes and DNA among its rows. TCRdb, not the original authors, processed these V and J calls. This sample lists a few hundred thousand distinct CDR3 sequences; 34% were detected once. Approximately 1.2% of the sample comes from the top ten.

The paper as a whole reports these results and caveats: No significant difference in CD8+ Simpson's diversity was found between patients and healthy controls (P=0.060). Roughly 30 CD8+ CDR3 sequences were found to be shared between patients and controls, but these sequences appeared to be highly expressed in patients and within the immunodominant clones of the patients.

CDR1 and CDR2 are drawn from the germline V gene: MGHDK, SYGVNS. From the cysteine up to the phenylalanine, the CDR3 has a length of 16 residues. Left in the record is the CDR3 DNA by itself, 48 bases read in frame from the first base. This clonotype was detected only a few times. It lacks a known antigen. The junction does not match germline at one end; this may be a read error. The sequence was collected from a human donor in good health, serving as a control. The sequence joins TRBV25-1 to TRBJ2-3, with TRBD2 as a weak D call on 6 bases. Sequencing was carried out using sorted CD4+, CD8+, or CD8+CD57+ T cells (not recorded which) from PBMCs. The CDR3 region: CASSKTTGVFTGTQYF. The DNA sequence reads TGTGCCAGCAGCAAAACCACGGGAGTCTTCACAGGTACGCAGTATTTT.